What follows describes a single T cell receptor (beta chain). The antigen remains undetermined. Recipients were bled about 28 days pretransplant and at posttransplant days 30, 100, 180. These data come from a study of T cell clonotyping in hematopoietic cell transplantation. Study results and caveats: Recipient TCR diversity dropped after transplant; expanded clonotypes rose from day 30 to 180.

Method: immunoSEQ multiplex PCR; TCRdb's copy keeps in-frame clones and lacks some. The table shows about 4,600 clones, with 75% to 80% occurring only once. The CDR3 loop spans 11 amino acids. Trimming stripped 6 bases from V and 5 bases from J, with 10 bases between. Per germline, CDR1 SQVTM and CDR2 ANQGSEA. This chain joins TRBV29-1 and TRBJ2-5, with D hard to call. The sequencing used peripheral blood mononuclear cells, collected 100 days after allogeneic stem cell transplant. This receptor was taken from a female patient aged 50-59 years who had an allogeneic stem cell transplant from an unrelated donor, so the T cells may come from the graft donor. Some clones in this sample may be carry-over from other donors' samples. This CDR3 is CSVTGLETQYF. For the CDR3, the DNA is TGCAGCGTCACCGGGCTGGAGACCCAGTACTTC.